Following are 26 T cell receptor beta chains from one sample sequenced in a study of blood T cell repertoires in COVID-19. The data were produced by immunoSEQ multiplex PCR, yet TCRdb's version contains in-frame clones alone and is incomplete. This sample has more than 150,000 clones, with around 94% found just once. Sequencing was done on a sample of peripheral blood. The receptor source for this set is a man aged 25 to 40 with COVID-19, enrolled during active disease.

The DNA for the CDR3 is TGTGCCAGCAAAACAGGGCTGGCCGGGGAGCTGTTTTTT. Translation gives CASKTGLAGELFF. The chain recombines TRBV6-5 with TRBJ2-2; D might be TRBD1 (6 bases). Germline CDR1 reads MNHEY; CDR2 reads SVGAGI. V lost 7 bases and J lost 6, with 12 bases in between. This CDR3 contains 13 residues.

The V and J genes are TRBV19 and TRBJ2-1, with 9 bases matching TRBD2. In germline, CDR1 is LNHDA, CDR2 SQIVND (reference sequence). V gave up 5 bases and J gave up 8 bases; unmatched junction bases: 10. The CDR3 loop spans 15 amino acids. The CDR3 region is CASSATGGGGDEQFF. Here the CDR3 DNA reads TGTGCCAGTAGTGCTACTGGCGGGGGGGGCGATGAGCAGTTCTTC.

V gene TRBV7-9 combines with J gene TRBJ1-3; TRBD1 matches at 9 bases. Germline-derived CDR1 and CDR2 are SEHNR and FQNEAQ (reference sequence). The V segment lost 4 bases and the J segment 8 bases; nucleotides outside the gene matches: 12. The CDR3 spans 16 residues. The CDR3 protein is CASSSARGQGGDTIYF. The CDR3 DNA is TGTGCCAGCAGCTCGGCCCGGGGACAGGGAGGGGACACCATATATTTT.

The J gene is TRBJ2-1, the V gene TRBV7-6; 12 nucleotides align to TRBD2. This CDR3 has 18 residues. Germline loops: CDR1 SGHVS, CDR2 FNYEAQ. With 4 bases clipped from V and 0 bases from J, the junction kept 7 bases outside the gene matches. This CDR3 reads CASSWSSGGESSYNEQFF. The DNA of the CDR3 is TGTGCCAGCAGCTGGTCTAGCGGGGGGGAAAGCTCCTACAATGAGCAGTTCTTC.

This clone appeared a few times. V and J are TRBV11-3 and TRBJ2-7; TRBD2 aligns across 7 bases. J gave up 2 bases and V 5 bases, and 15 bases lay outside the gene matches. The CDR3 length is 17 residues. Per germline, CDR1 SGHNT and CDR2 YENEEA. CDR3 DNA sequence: TGTGCCAGCAGCCATCAACACATAGCGGGTGAAGCCTACGAGCAGTACTTC. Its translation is CASSHQHIAGEAYEQYF.

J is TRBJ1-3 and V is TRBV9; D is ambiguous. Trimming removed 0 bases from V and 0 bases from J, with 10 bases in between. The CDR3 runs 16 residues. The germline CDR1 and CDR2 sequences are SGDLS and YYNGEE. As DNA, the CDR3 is TGTGCCAGCAGCGTAGCTACCGGGGTCTCTGGAAACACCATATATTTT. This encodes CASSVATGVSGNTIYF.

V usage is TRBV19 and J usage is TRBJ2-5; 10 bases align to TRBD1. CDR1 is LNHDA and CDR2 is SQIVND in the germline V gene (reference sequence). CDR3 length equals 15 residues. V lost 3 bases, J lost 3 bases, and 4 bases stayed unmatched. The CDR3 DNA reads TGTGCCAGTAGTATCACCGGGACAGGGGAAGAGACCCAGTACTTC. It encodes CASSITGTGEETQYF.

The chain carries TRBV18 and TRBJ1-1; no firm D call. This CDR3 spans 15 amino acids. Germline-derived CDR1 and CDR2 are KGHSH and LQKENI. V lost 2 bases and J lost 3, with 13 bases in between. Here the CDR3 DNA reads TGTGCCAGCTCACCAGCGGGGTACGGGGACACTGAAGCTTTCTTT. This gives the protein CASSPAGYGDTEAFF. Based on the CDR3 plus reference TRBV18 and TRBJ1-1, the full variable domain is NAGVMQNPRHLVRRRGQEARLRCSPMKGHSHVYWYRQLPEEGLKFMVYLQKENIIDESGMPKERFSAEFPKEGPSILRIQQVVRGDSAAYFCASSPAGYGDTEAFFGQGTRLTVV.

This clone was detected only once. The DNA for the CDR3 is TGTGCCAGCAGTAGGGGACAGGGTTTCGCTTTCTTT. Protein sequence: CASSRGQGFAFF. The chain employs TRBV6-1 and TRBJ1-1; 9 bases line up with TRBD1. The trim removed 5 bases at V and 11 bases at J, leaving 6 bases unmatched. The CDR3 has 12 amino acids. CDR1 MNHNS and CDR2 SASEGT come from the germline V gene.

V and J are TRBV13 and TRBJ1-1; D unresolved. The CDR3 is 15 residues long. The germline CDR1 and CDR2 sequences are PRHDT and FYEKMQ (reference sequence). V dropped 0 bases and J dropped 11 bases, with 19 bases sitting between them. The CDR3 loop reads CASSLGGSLGSYAFF. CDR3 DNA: TGTGCCAGCAGCTTAGGCGGGAGTCTGGGGAGCTACGCTTTCTTT.

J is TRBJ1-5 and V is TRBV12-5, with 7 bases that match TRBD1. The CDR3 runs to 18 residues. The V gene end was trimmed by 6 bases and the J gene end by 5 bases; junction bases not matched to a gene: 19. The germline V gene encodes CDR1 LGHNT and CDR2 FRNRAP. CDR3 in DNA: TGTGCTAGTGGACCGCCTATGGACAGGACCGTTGAAGATCAGCCCCAGCATTTT. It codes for CASGPPMDRTVEDQPQHF. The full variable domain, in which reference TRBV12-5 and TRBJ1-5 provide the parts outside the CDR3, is DARVTQTPRHKVTEMGQEVTMRCQPILGHNTVFWYRQTMMQGLELLAYFRNRAPLDDSGMPKDRFSAEMPDATLATLKIQPSEPRDSAVYFCASGPPMDRTVEDQPQHFGDGTRLSIL.

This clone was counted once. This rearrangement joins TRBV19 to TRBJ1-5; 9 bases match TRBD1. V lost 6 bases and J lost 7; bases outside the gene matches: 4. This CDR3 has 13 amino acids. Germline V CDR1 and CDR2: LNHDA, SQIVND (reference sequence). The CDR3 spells CASSLGQGQPQHF. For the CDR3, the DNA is TGTGCCAGTAGCCTGGGACAGGGCCAGCCCCAGCATTTT.

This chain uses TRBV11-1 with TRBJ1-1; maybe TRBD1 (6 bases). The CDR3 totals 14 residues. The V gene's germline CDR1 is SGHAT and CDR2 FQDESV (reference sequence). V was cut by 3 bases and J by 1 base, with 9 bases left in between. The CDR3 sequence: CASSFLGANTEAFF. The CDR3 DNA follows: TGTGCCAGCAGCTTTCTGGGGGCGAACACTGAAGCTTTCTTT.

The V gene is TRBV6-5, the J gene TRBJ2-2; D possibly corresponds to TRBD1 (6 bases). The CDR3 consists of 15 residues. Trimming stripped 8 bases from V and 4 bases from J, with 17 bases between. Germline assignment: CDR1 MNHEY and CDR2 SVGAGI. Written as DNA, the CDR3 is TGTGCCAGCGGTTTTACCACAGGGTTCACCGGGGAGCTGTTTTTT. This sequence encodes CASGFTTGFTGELFF.

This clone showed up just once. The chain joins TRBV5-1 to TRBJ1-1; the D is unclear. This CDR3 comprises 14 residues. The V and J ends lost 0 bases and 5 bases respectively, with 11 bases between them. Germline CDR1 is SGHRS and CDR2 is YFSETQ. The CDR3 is CASSLGQPGTEAFF. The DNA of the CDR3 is TGCGCCAGCAGCTTGGGTCAACCGGGGACTGAAGCTTTCTTT. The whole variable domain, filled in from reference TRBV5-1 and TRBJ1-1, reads KAGVTQTPRYLIKTRGQQVTLSCSPISGHRSVSWYQQTPGQGLQFLFEYFSETQRNKGNFPGRFSGRQFSNSRSEMNVSTLELGDSALYLCASSLGQPGTEAFFGQGTRLTVV.

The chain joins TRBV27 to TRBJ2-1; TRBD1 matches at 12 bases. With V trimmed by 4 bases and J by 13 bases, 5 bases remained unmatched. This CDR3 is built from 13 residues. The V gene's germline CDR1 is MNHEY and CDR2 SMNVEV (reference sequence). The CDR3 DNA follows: TGTGCCAGCAGTTCAGGGACAGGGGGCTTCCAGTTCTTC. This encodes CASSSGTGGFQFF.

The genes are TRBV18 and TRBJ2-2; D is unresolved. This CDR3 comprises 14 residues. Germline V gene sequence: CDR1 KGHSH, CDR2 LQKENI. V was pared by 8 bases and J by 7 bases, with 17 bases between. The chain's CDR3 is CASTWAEISGELFF. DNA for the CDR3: TGTGCCAGCACGTGGGCAGAGATTAGCGGGGAGCTGTTTTTT.

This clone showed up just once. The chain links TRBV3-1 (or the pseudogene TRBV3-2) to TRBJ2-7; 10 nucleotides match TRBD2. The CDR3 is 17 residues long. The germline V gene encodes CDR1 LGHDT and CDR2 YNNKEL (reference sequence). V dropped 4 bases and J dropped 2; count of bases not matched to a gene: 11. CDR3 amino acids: CASSPTISGGIAYEQYF. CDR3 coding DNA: TGTGCCAGCAGCCCCACCATTAGCGGGGGGATTGCCTACGAGCAGTACTTC.

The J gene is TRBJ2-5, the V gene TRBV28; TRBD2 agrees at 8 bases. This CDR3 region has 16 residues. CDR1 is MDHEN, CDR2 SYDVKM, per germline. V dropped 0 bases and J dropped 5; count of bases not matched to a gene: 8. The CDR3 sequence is CASSLWRGASTETQYF. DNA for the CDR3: TGTGCCAGCAGTTTATGGCGGGGGGCTTCCACGGAGACCCAGTACTTC.

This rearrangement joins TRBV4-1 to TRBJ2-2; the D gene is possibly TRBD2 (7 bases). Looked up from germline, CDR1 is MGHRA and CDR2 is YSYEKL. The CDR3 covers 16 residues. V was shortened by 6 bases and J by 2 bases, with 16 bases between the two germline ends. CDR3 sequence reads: CASRDRGAENTGELFF. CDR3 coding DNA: TGCGCCAGCAGGGATCGGGGGGCGGAAAACACCGGGGAGCTGTTTTTT.

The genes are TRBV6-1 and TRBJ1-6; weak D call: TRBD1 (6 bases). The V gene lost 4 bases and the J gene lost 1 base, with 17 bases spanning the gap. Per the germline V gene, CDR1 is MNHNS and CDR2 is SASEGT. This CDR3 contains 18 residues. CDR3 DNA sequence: TGTGCCAGCAGTGTTCAACCTCAGGGGAAGTCCTATAATTCACCCCTCCACTTT. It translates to CASSVQPQGKSYNSPLHF.

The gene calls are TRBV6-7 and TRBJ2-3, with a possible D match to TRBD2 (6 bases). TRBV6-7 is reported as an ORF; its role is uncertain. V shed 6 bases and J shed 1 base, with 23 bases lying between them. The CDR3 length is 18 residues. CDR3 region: CASSHLEGRELRTDTQYF. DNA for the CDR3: TGTGCCAGCAGCCATTTGGAGGGCCGGGAACTTCGCACAGATACGCAGTATTTT.

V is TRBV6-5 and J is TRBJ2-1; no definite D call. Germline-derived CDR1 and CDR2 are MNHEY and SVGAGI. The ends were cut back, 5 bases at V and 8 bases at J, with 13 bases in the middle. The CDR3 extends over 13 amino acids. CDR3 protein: CASSLQRRHEQFF. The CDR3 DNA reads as TGTGCCAGCAGTCTCCAGAGGCGCCATGAGCAGTTCTTC.

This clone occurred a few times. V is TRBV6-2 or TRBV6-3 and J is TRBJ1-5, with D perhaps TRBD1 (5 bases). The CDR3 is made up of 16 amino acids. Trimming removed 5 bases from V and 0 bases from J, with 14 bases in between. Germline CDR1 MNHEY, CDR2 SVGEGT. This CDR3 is CASSAPWGDSNQPQHF. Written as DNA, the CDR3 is TGTGCCAGCAGTGCCCCCTGGGGGGATAGCAATCAGCCCCAGCATTTT.

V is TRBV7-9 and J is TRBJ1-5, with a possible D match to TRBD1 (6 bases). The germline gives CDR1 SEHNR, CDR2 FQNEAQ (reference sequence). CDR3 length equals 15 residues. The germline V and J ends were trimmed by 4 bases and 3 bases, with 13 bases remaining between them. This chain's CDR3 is CASSSTGNFNQPQHF. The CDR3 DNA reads TGTGCCAGCAGCTCCACAGGGAATTTCAATCAGCCCCAGCATTTT.

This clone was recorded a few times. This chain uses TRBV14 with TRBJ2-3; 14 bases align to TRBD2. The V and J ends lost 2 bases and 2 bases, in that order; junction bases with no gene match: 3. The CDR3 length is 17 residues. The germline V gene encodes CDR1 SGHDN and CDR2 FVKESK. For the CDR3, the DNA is TGTGCCAGCAGCCAAAGGACTAGCGGGGGGATCACAGATACGCAGTATTTT. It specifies CASSQRTSGGITDTQYF.